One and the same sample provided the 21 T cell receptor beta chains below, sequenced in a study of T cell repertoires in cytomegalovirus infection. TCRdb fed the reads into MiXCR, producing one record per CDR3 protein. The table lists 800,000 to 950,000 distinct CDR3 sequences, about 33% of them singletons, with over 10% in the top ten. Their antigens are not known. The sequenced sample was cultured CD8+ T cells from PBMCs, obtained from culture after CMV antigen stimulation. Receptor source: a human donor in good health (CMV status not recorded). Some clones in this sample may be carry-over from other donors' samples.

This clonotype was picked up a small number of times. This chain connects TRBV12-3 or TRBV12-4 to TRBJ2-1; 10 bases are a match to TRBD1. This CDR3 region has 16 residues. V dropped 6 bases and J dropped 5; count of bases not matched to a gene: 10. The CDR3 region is CASSGPGQGRNNEQFF. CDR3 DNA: TGTGCCAGCAGCGGACCGGGACAGGGGAGGAACAATGAGCAGTTCTTC.

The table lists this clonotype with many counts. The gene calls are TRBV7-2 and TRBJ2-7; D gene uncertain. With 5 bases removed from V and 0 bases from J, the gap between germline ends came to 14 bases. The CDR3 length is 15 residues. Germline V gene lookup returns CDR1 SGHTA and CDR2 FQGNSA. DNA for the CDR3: TGTGCCAGCAGCCCAGGACCTTACGTCTCCTACGAGCAGTACGTC. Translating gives CASSPGPYVSYEQYV.

The DNA of the CDR3 is TGTGCCAGCAGTTTGGCTAGCGTGGAGACCCAGTACTTC. Protein sequence: CASSLASVETQYF. This chain uses TRBV12-3 or TRBV12-4 with TRBJ2-5; D perhaps matches TRBD2 (6 bases). Trimming pared 3 bases from V and 5 bases from J, leaving 10 bases between. The CDR3 runs to 13 residues.

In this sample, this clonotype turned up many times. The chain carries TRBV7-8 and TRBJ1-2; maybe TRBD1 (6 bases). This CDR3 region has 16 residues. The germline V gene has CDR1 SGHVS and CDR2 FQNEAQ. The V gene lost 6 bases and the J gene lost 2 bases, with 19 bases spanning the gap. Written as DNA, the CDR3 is TGTGCCAGCAGTCAAACAGGGAGCCATTCGAACTATGGCTACACCTTC. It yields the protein CASSQTGSHSNYGYTF. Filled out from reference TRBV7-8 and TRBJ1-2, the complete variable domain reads GAGVSQSPRYKVAKRGQDVALRCDPISGHVSLFWYQQALGQGPEFLTYFQNEAQLDKSGLPSDRFFAERPEGSVSTLKIQRTQQEDSAVYLCASSQTGSHSNYGYTFGSGTRLTVV.

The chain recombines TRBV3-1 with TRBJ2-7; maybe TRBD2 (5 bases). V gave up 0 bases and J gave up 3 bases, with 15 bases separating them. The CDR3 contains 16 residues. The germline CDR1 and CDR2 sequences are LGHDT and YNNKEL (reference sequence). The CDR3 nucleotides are TGTGCCAGCAGCCAAGATCTCACTAGGAGTTTCTACGAGCAGTACTTC. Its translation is CASSQDLTRSFYEQYF.

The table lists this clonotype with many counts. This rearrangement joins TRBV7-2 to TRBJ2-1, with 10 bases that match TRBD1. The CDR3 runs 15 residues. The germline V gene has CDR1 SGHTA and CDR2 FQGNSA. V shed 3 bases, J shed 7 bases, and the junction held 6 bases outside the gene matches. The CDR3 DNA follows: TGTGCCAGCAGCTTGGGACAGGGGCTCGGAAATGAGCAGTTCTTC. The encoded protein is CASSLGQGLGNEQFF. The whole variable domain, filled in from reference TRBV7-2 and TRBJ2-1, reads GAGVSQSPSNKVTEKGKDVELRCDPISGHTALYWYRQSLGQGLEFLIYFQGNSAPDKSGLPSDRFSAERTGGSVSTLTIQRTQQEDSAVYLCASSLGQGLGNEQFFGPGTRLTVL.

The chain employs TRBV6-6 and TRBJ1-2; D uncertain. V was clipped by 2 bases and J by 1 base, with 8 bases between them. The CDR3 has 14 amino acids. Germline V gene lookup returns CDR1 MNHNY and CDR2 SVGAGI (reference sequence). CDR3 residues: CASSYGSCNYGYTF. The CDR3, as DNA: TGTGCCAGCAGTTACGGGAGTTGTAACTATGGCTACACCTTC.

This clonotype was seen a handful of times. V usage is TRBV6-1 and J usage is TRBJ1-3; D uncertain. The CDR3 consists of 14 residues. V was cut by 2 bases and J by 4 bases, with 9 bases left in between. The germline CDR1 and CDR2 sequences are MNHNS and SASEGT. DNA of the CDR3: TGTGCCAGCAGTGAATTCCTGTCGGGAAACACCATATATTTT. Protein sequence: CASSEFLSGNTIYF.

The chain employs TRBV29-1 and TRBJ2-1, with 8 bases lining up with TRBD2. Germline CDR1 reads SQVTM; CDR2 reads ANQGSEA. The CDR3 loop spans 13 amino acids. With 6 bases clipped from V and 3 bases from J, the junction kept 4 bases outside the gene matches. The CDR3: CSVRGGGYNEQFF. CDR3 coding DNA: TGCAGCGTCCGGGGGGGAGGCTACAATGAGCAGTTCTTC.

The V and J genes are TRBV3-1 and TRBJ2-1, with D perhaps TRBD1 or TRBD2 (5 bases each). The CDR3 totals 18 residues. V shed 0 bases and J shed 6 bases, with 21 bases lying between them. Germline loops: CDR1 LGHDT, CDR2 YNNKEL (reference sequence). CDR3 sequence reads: CASSQDPPGPNLRNEQFF. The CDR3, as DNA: TGTGCCAGCAGCCAAGACCCACCGGGACCTAATTTGCGCAATGAGCAGTTCTTC.

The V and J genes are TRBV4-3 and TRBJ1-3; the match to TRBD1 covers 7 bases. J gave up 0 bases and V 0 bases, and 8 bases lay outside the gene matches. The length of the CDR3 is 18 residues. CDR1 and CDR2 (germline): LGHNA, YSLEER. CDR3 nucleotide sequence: TGCGCCAGCAGCCAAGATCTCTGGGGGGACAGCTCTGGAAACACCATATATTTT. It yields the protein CASSQDLWGDSSGNTIYF.

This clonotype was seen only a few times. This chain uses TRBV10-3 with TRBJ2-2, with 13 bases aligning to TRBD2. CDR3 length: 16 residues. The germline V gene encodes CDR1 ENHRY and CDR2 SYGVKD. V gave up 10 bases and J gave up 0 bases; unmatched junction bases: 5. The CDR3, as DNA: TGTGCCACACAGGGGACTAGCGGGACGAACACCGGGGAGCTGTTTTTT. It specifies CATQGTSGTNTGELFF.

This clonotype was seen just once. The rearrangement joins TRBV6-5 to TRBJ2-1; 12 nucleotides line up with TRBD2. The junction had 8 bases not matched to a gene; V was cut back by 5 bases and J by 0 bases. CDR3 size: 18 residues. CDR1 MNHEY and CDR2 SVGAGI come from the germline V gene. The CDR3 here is CASSLGLAGMSSYNEQFF. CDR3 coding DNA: TGTGCCAGCAGTCTAGGACTAGCGGGGATGAGCTCCTACAATGAGCAGTTCTTC.

This chain's CDR3 is CASSLRQEQYF. The CDR3 coding sequence is TGTGCCAGCAGCCTCCGACAGGAGCAGTACTTC. V usage is TRBV7-9 and J usage is TRBJ2-7; tentative D call: TRBD1 (5 bases). The germline V gene has CDR1 SEHNR and CDR2 FQNEAQ (reference sequence). V shed 5 bases and J shed 7 bases, with 9 bases lying between them. CDR3 length: 11 amino acids.

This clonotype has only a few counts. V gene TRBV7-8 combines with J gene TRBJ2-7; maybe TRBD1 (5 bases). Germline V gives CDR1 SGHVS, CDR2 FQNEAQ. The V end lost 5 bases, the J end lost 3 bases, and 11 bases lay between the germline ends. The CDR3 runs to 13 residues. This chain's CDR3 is CASSASRVYEQYV. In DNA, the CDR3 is TGTGCCAGCAGCGCCTCCAGGGTCTACGAGCAGTACGTC.

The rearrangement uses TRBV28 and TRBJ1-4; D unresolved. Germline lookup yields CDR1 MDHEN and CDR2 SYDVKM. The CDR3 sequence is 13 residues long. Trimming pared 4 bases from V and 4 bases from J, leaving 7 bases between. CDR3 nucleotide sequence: TGTGCCAGCAGTTCGAGGGATAATGAAAAACTGTTTTTT. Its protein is CASSSRDNEKLFF.

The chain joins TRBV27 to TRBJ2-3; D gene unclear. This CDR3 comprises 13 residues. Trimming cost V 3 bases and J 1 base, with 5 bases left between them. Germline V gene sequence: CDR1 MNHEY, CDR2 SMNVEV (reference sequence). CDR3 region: CASSFMGTDTQYF. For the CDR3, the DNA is TGTGCCAGCAGTTTCATGGGCACAGATACGCAGTATTTT.

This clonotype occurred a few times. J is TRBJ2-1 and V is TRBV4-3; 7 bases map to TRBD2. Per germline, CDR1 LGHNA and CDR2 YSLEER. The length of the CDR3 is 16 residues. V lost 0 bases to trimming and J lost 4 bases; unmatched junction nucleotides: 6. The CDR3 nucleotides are TGCGCCAGCAGCCAAGATCGGGAGGAAACGTACAATGAGCAGTTCTTC. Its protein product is CASSQDREETYNEQFF.

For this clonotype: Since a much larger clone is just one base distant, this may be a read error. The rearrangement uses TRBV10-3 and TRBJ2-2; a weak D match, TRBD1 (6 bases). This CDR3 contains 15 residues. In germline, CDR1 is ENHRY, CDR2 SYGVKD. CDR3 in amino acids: CATNSPGHITEELFF. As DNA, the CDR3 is TGTGCCACCAATTCACCGGGACACATCACCGAGGAGCTGTTTTTT.

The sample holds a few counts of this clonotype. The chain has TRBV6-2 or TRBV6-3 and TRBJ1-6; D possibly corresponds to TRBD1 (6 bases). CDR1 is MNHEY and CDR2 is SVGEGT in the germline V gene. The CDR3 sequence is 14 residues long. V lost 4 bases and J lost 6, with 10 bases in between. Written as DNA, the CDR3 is TGTGCCAGCAGTTGGACAGCCAGTAATTCACCCCTCCACTTT. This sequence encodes CASSWTASNSPLHF.

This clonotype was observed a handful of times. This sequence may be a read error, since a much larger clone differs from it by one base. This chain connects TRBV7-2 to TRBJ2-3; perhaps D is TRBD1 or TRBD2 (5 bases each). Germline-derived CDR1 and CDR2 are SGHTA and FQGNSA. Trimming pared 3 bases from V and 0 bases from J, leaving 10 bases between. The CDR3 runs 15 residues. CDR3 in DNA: TGTGCCAGCAGCTTGTGGGACCGTAGCACAGATACGCAGTATTTT. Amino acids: CASSLWDRSTDTQYF.